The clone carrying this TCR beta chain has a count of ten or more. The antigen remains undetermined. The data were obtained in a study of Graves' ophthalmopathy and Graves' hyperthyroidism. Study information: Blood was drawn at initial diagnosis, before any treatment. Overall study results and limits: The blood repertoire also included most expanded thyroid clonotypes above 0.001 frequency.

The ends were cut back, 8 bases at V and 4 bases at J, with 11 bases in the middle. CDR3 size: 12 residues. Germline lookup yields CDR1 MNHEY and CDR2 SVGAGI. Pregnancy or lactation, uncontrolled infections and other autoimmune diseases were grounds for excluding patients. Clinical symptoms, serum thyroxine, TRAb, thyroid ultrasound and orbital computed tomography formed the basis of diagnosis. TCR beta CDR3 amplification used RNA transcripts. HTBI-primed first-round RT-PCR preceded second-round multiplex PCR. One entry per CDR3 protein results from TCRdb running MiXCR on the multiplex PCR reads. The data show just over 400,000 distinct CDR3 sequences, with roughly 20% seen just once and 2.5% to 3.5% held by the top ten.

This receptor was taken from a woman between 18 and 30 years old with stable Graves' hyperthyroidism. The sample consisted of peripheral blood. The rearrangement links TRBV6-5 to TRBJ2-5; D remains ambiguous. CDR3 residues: CASGSLGETQYF. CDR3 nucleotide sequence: TGTGCCAGCGGGTCCCTGGGAGAGACCCAGTACTTC.